Listed below are T cell receptor beta chains from one sample, sequenced in a study of CD8+CD57+ T cells in acquired aplastic anemia. TCRdb reprocessed the reads with MiXCR, giving one entry per CDR3 protein. Of 33,000 or so distinct CDR3 sequences listed, 76% were seen once; the top ten hold about 20%. Sequenced input: sorted CD4+, CD8+, or CD8+CD57+ T cells (not recorded which) from PBMCs. The receptors originated from a human donor in good health, serving as a control. CDR3s leave out the opening cysteine and the closing phenylalanine or tryptophan. A row's size may be missing; if present it is once, few, many or a size class.

j_gene: TRBJ2-1
v_gene: TRBV19
abundance: NA
CDR3aa: ASSARGVNEQF

j_gene: TRBJ2-5
v_gene: TRBV9
abundance: NA
CDR3aa: ASSLTPGGPYQETQY

j_gene: TRBJ2-2
v_gene: TRBV4-2
abundance: NA
CDR3aa: ASSLTRASGGELF

j_gene: TRBJ2-5
v_gene: TRBV20-1
abundance: NA
CDR3aa: SARDHLAGGWETQY

j_gene: TRBJ1-2
v_gene: TRBV19
abundance: NA
CDR3aa: ASTDRVRDGYT

j_gene: TRBJ1-4
v_gene: TRBV11-2
abundance: once
CDR3aa: ASSSGWGEKLF

j_gene: TRBJ1-4
v_gene: TRBV6-1
abundance: NA
CDR3aa: ASILTGAGEKLF

j_gene: TRBJ2-1
v_gene: TRBV15
abundance: NA
CDR3aa: ATSKGGTGINEQF

j_gene: TRBJ2-3
v_gene: TRBV7-6
abundance: medium-sized
CDR3aa: ASSLGTGLDTQY

j_gene: TRBJ1-2
v_gene: TRBV2
abundance: few
CDR3aa: ASSEERTGIYGYT

j_gene: TRBJ2-3
v_gene: TRBV5-6
abundance: few
CDR3aa: ASSPVDGIEDTQY

j_gene: TRBJ1-2
v_gene: TRBV24-1
abundance: NA
CDR3aa: ATSGAGREVYGYT

j_gene: TRBJ2-3
v_gene: TRBV29-1
abundance: few
CDR3aa: SVEYSAADTQY

j_gene: TRBJ1-2
v_gene: TRBV20-1
abundance: NA
CDR3aa: SAGEQGSGYGYT

j_gene: TRBJ2-1
v_gene: TRBV2
abundance: NA
CDR3aa: ASSSRDRAYNEQF

j_gene: TRBJ1-4
v_gene: TRBV2
abundance: NA
CDR3aa: ASRHREGSEKLF

j_gene: TRBJ2-2
v_gene: TRBV6-2/TRBV6-3
abundance: many
CDR3aa: ASSYPGGRDYINTGELF

j_gene: TRBJ2-5
v_gene: TRBV7-2
abundance: NA
CDR3aa: ASSLRLAGGQETQY

j_gene: TRBJ1-1
v_gene: TRBV7-2
abundance: NA
CDR3aa: ASSLRFTSEAF

j_gene: TRBJ2-7
v_gene: TRBV4-3
abundance: medium-sized
CDR3aa: ASSQEISGHYEQY

j_gene: TRBJ1-1
v_gene: TRBV19
abundance: NA
CDR3aa: ASSVGQENTEAF

j_gene: TRBJ1-2
v_gene: TRBV9
abundance: NA
CDR3aa: ASSVGTGGNSGYT

j_gene: TRBJ1-2
v_gene: TRBV2
abundance: NA
CDR3aa: ASSEQSFYGYT

j_gene: TRBJ2-5
v_gene: TRBV7-6
abundance: NA
CDR3aa: ASSLELGGETQY